A single sample is the source of the 8 T cell receptor beta chains below, sequenced in a study of T cell clones after liver transplantation. This table comes from immunoSEQ multiplex PCR, and its TCRdb copy is limited to in-frame clones, with some not included. The top ten clones hold around 2.8% of a sample with 55,000 to 75,000 clones, 70% of them seen once. Source: CD4+ T cells from blood, taken at the 15-month timepoint. Every receptor here comes from a human patient who received a liver transplant. Some T cells here may be from the graft donor.

The chain recombines TRBV4-2 with TRBJ2-7; the D is unclear. Deletions cut 0 bases from V and 4 bases from J, with 7 bases between. The germline V gene has CDR1 LGHNA and CDR2 YNFKEQ. CDR3 length: 13 amino acids. Here the CDR3 reads CASSQDISYEQYF. The CDR3 coding sequence is TGTGCCAGCAGCCAAGATATAAGTTACGAGCAGTACTTC.

The rearrangement uses TRBV29-1 and TRBJ1-5, with TRBD1 as a possible D gene (5 bases). CDR3 length: 13 amino acids. V shed 5 bases and J shed 4 bases, with 12 bases lying between them. From germline, CDR1 is SQVTM and CDR2 ANQGSEA. This CDR3 is CSVRGDGNQPQHF. CDR3 nucleotides: TGCAGCGTTAGGGGCGACGGGAATCAGCCCCAGCATTTT.

This clone appeared a single time. The J gene is TRBJ2-6, the V gene TRBV9, with no clear D. The V gene's germline CDR1 is SGDLS and CDR2 YYNGEE. Trimming removed 0 bases at V and 0 bases at J, with 10 bases between. This CDR3 comprises 17 residues. CDR3 in amino acids: CASSVGRRASGANVLTF. CDR3 nucleotide sequence: TGTGCCAGCAGCGTAGGGAGAAGGGCCTCTGGGGCCAACGTCCTGACTTTC.

The rearrangement links TRBV7-9 to TRBJ2-5; unclear D gene. The CDR3 is made up of 13 amino acids. Germline V lookup: CDR1 SEHNR, CDR2 FQNEAQ (reference sequence). Trimming removed 9 bases from V and 0 bases from J, with 11 bases in between. CDR3 residues: CASDGANQETQYF. The CDR3 bases are TGTGCCAGTGACGGAGCTAACCAAGAGACCCAGTACTTC.

The chain recombines TRBV7-2 with TRBJ2-3; D uncertain. Germline-derived CDR1 and CDR2 are SGHTA and FQGNSA. Between the trimmed V and J ends, which lost 4 bases and 2 bases, there was a span of 10 bases. The CDR3 sequence is 14 residues long. CDR3 in amino acids: CASSSYQLTDTQYF. CDR3 in DNA: TGTGCCAGCAGCTCTTACCAGCTCACAGATACGCAGTATTTT.

The chain couples TRBV7-9 to TRBJ1-2; a possible D gene is TRBD1 (5 bases). Germline assignment: CDR1 SEHNR and CDR2 FQNEAQ (reference sequence). V was shortened by 5 bases and J by 2 bases, with 15 bases between the two germline ends. The CDR3 contains 15 residues. CDR3 in DNA: TGTGCCAGCAGCCCCCATCACCGGGACAACTATGGCTACACCTTC. This encodes CASSPHHRDNYGYTF.

This clone has a handful of counts. V is TRBV2 and J is TRBJ1-1; perhaps TRBD1 as D (5 bases). Trimming shortened V by 6 bases and J by 3 bases, and 17 bases separated the two germline ends. Germline V gives CDR1 SNHLY, CDR2 FYNNEI. There are 15 residues in the CDR3. The CDR3 sequence: CASSQGRGGHTEAFF. DNA of the CDR3: TGTGCCAGCAGCCAAGGAAGGGGAGGCCACACTGAAGCTTTCTTT.

This chain links TRBV28 with TRBJ1-5; D is perhaps TRBD1 (6 bases). This CDR3 has 13 residues. Germline CDR1 is MDHEN and CDR2 is SYDVKM. V lost 7 bases to trimming and J lost 5 bases, with 12 bases between them. Written as DNA, the CDR3 is TGTGCCAGCAAACAGGGAGGAGATCAGCCCCAGCATTTT. Translation: CASKQGGDQPQHF.